This T cell receptor beta chain was captured by sequencing in a study of STAT5B mutations in CD4+ large granular lymphocyte leukemia. In the case of this clone: Its specificity is unknown.

The ends were cut back, 4 bases at V and 6 bases at J, with 13 bases in the middle. CDR3 length: 15 amino acids. Germline loops: CDR1 MNHEY, CDR2 SVGAGI. Assay: immunoSEQ multiplex PCR; the TCRdb copy retains only in-frame clones and omits some. The sample gives roughly 24,000 clones, 72% of which show up once; nearly 0.65% is in the top ten. Study-level results: Top patient clones used TRBV06 genes more often: 8/27 versus 2/35 in controls.

The specimen was CD4+ T cells from blood buffy coats. The chain joins TRBV6-5 to TRBJ1-6; no firm D call. This TCR was sampled from a human donor in good health. For the CDR3, the DNA is TGTGCCAGCAGTTTCGCTTGGGCTGGTAATTCACCCCTCCACTTT. This encodes CASSFAWAGNSPLHF.